This T cell receptor (beta chain) was found in a study of T-cell memory formation after mild COVID-19. Whole-study context: Among the donors, TCR clusters were largely specific to each donor.

On this clonotype itself: Its antigen is still unknown.

Amplification by 5'RACE using constant-segment primers produced TCR alpha and TCR beta cDNA libraries that carried sample barcodes and UMIs. One entry per CDR3 protein, called by TCRdb with MiXCR from the 5' RACE reads. Of about 320,000 distinct CDR3 sequences in the sample, roughly an eighth are singletons; the top ten hold roughly a fifth. Study-wide findings and caveats: Shrinking CD4+ clones were chiefly CM and EM; CD8+ ones were chiefly EMRA. Clones that shrank (day 15 to 85) were balanced CD4/CD8, whereas later expanders leaned CD4+.

Trimming took off 7 bases at V and 1 base at J, with 17 bases between the two ends. The CDR3 consists of 16 residues. This clonotype originated in a man younger than 30 who had mild COVID-19 (a few samples of this study predate the infection). Cell type and time point are not known. This chain joins TRBV12-3 or TRBV12-4 and TRBJ1-5; tentatively, D is TRBD1 (6 bases). Sequencing was done on a sample of PBMCs or a T cell subset sorted from them (not recorded which). The CDR3 DNA follows: TGTGCCAGCATCTGGGCCGGGACACTAAGCAATCAGCCCCAGCATTTT. Protein product: CASIWAGTLSNQPQHF.